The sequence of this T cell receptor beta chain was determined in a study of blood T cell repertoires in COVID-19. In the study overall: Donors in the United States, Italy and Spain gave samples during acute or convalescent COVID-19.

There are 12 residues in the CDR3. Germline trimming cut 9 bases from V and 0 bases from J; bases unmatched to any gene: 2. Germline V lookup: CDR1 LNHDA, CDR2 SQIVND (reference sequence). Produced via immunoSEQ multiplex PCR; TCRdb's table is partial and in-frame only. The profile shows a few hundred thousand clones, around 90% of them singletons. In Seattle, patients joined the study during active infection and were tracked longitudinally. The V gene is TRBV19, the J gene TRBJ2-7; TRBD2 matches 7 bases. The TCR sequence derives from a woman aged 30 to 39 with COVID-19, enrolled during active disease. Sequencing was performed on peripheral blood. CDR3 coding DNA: TGTGCCAGCAGGGACTACTCCTACGAGCAGTACTTC. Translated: CASRDYSYEQYF.